Presented here are 27 T cell receptor beta chains from one specimen sequenced in a study of blood T cell repertoires in COVID-19. The table came from immunoSEQ multiplex PCR; TCRdb's copy has only in-frame clones and leaves some out. Of approximately 220,000 clones detected, 75% to 90% appear once; the ten largest clones hold over 3%. The sample was PBMCs or T cells enriched from blood (not recorded which). The receptor source for this set is a woman aged 40 to 49 with acute COVID-19.

This clone was seen just once. The CDR3 protein is CASSQLGDGYTF. The CDR3 DNA reads as TGTGCCAGCAGCCAGTTAGGGGATGGCTACACCTTC. The chain couples TRBV4-2 to TRBJ1-2, with TRBD1 as a possible D gene (5 bases). The germline V and J ends were trimmed by 3 bases and 6 bases, with 8 bases remaining between them. CDR1 and CDR2 from the germline V gene are LGHNA and YNFKEQ. This CDR3 comprises 12 residues.

This chain uses TRBV11-2 with TRBJ1-2, with 9 nucleotides matching TRBD1. Germline assignment: CDR1 SGHAT and CDR2 FQNNGV. With 5 bases clipped from V and 7 bases from J, the junction kept 11 bases outside the gene matches. The CDR3 is 15 amino acids. The chain's CDR3 is CASSALIGQGFGYTF. In DNA form, the CDR3 reads TGTGCCAGCAGCGCGCTAATAGGACAGGGGTTTGGCTACACCTTC.

This chain uses TRBV12-3 or TRBV12-4 with TRBJ1-5, with D possibly being TRBD1 (5 bases). This CDR3 comprises 13 residues. V was pared by 3 bases and J by 6 bases, with 9 bases between. CDR3 in amino acids: CASSFMGGQPQHF. The CDR3 DNA follows: TGTGCCAGCAGTTTTATGGGGGGTCAGCCCCAGCATTTT.

V gene TRBV4-3 combines with J gene TRBJ1-2; 12 bases map to TRBD1. The ends lost 1 base at V and 8 bases at J; junction bases unmatched: 5. The CDR3 is made up of 15 amino acids. Germline CDR1 LGHNA, CDR2 YSLEER. The CDR3 loop is CASSQAGQGARGYTF. The CDR3 nucleotides read TGCGCCAGCAGCCAAGCGGGACAGGGGGCGCGAGGCTACACCTTC.

There are a few counts of this clone. The chain has TRBV30 and TRBJ1-1; 8 positions agree with TRBD1. V gave up 8 bases and J gave up 4 bases; unmatched junction bases: 3. Germline V lookup: CDR1 GTSNPN, CDR2 SVGIG (reference sequence). The CDR3 consists of 11 residues. CDR3 region: CALGTGTEAFF. The CDR3 DNA is TGTGCCCTTGGGACAGGCACTGAAGCTTTCTTT. The full variable domain, rest sourced from reference TRBV30 and TRBJ1-1, is SQTIHQWPATLVQPVGSPLSLECTVEGTSNPNLYWYRQAAGRGLQLLFYSVGIGQISSEVPQNLSASRPQDRQFILSSKKLLLSDSGFYLCALGTGTEAFFGQGTRLTVV.

The chain combines TRBV30 with TRBJ1-1; D is perhaps TRBD1 (5 bases). CDR1 and CDR2 (germline): GTSNPN, SVGIG (reference sequence). This CDR3 region has 10 residues. The ends were cut back, 4 bases at V and 5 bases at J, with 5 bases in the middle. CDR3 protein: CAWTGTEAFF. The DNA for the CDR3 is TGTGCCTGGACAGGGACTGAAGCTTTCTTT.

This clone was observed once. The V gene is TRBV30, the J gene TRBJ2-7; no firm D call. The V end lost 1 base, the J end lost 0 bases, and 4 bases lay between the germline ends. Germline loops: CDR1 GTSNPN, CDR2 SVGIG (reference sequence). The CDR3 runs to 12 residues. This CDR3 reads CAWSEASYEQYV. The CDR3 DNA sequence: TGTGCCTGGAGTGAAGCCTCCTACGAGCAGTACGTC.

The V gene is TRBV21-1, the J gene TRBJ1-2; TRBD1, the table's D call, was not compared with the DNA. TRBV21-1 is assigned pseudogene status. This CDR3 has 15 amino acids. CDR3 in DNA: TGTGCCAGCAGCCTACGACAGGGCGGTATCTATGGCTACACCTTC. It encodes CASSLRQGGIYGYTF.

This clone turned up a few times. The chain is built from TRBV7-9 and TRBJ1-6, with 7 positions matching TRBD1. The CDR3 has 16 residues. Germline loops: CDR1 SEHNR, CDR2 FQNEAQ (reference sequence). J gave up 8 bases and V 5 bases, and 12 bases lay outside the gene matches. The CDR3 is CASSAIRGGGYSPLHF. CDR3 in DNA: TGTGCCAGCAGCGCGATAAGAGGGGGCGGATATTCACCCCTCCACTTT.

V and J are TRBV3-1 (or the pseudogene TRBV3-2) and TRBJ1-2, with 8 bases matching TRBD1. The CDR3 has 14 amino acids. Germline CDR1 reads LGHDT; CDR2 reads YNNKEL (reference sequence). V was pared by 4 bases and J by 6 bases, with 7 bases of the junction left unmatched. Here the CDR3 reads CASSRLRGRDGYTF. CDR3 nucleotide sequence: TGTGCCAGCAGCCGCCTCAGGGGGCGGGATGGCTACACCTTC.

This clone was seen only once. This chain uses TRBV10-3 with TRBJ1-2, with 7 bases lining up with TRBD1. This CDR3 has 17 amino acids. CDR1 is ENHRY and CDR2 is SYGVKD in the germline V gene. With V trimmed by 2 bases and J by 5 bases, 14 bases remained unmatched. For the CDR3, the DNA is TGTGCCATCAGTGAGGGACAGGTTTTGGTTTCGGGATATGGCTACACCTTC. Its protein product is CAISEGQVLVSGYGYTF.

The V gene is TRBV27, the J gene TRBJ2-5; 7 nucleotides align to TRBD2. The V gene's germline CDR1 is MNHEY and CDR2 SMNVEV (reference sequence). The CDR3 has 14 residues. J was trimmed by 5 bases and V by 8 bases; bases with no gene match: 11. In nucleotides, the CDR3 is TGTGCCAGCCGCGGGAGTCAGCCCCATGAGACCCAGTACTTC. As protein: CASRGSQPHETQYF.

This rearrangement joins TRBV2 to TRBJ1-4; D may be TRBD1 (6 bases). The CDR3 length is 15 residues. Germline lookup yields CDR1 SNHLY and CDR2 FYNNEI. The germline V and J ends were trimmed by 7 bases and 6 bases, with 18 bases remaining between them. The chain's CDR3 is CASIRRQGPDEKLFF. Written as DNA, the CDR3 is TGTGCCAGCATACGCCGGCAGGGGCCGGATGAAAAACTGTTTTTT.

This clone was found once. J is TRBJ1-2 and V is TRBV12-3 or TRBV12-4; 7 bases agree with TRBD1. The CDR3 consists of 12 residues. After removal of 7 bases from V and 7 bases from J, the junction contained 6 bases not matched to a gene. The CDR3 DNA reads TGTGCCAGCAAATCAGGGGGAAGTGGCTACACCTTC. It translates to CASKSGGSGYTF.

The sample holds one count of this clone. This rearrangement joins TRBV29-1 to TRBJ1-1, with D possibly TRBD1 on 5 matching bases. Trimming pared 5 bases from V and 0 bases from J, leaving 10 bases between. Germline CDR1 is SQVTM and CDR2 is ANQGSEA. The CDR3 sequence is 13 residues long. Here the CDR3 DNA reads TGCAGCGTTCGGGGGGAAGTGAACACTGAAGCTTTCTTT. This encodes CSVRGEVNTEAFF. The entire variable domain, with the rest obtained from reference TRBV29-1 and TRBJ1-1, is as follows: SAVISQKPSRDICQRGTSLTIQCQVDSQVTMMFWYRQQPGQSLTLIATANQGSEATYESGFVIDKFPISRPNLTFSTLTVSNMSPEDSSIYLCSVRGEVNTEAFFGQGTRLTVV.

The chain couples TRBV6-1 to TRBJ2-7; TRBD1 might be the D (5 bases). Germline lookup yields CDR1 MNHNS and CDR2 SASEGT. The CDR3 runs 16 residues. V was shortened by 3 bases and J by 0 bases, with 15 bases between the two germline ends. The CDR3 nucleotides read TGTGCCAGCAGTGAGTGGGGCGGTCAGAGCTCCTACGAGCAGTACGTC. Translating it yields CASSEWGGQSSYEQYV.

The chain is built from TRBV5-6 and TRBJ1-2; 9 bases align to TRBD1. The CDR3 runs to 15 residues. With 4 bases clipped from V and 7 bases from J, the junction kept 11 bases outside the gene matches. Germline assignment: CDR1 SGHDT and CDR2 YYEEEE. CDR3 bases: TGTGCCAGCAGCCCCCTAACAGGGGGCATTTTTGGCTACACCTTC. Its protein product is CASSPLTGGIFGYTF.

The chain links TRBV2 to TRBJ1-4; 9 bases line up with TRBD1. J lost 7 bases, V lost 4 bases, and 13 bases had no gene match. Germline values: CDR1 SNHLY, CDR2 FYNNEI. The CDR3 has 17 amino acids. Here the CDR3 reads CASSAYASGTGFEKLFF. CDR3 nucleotides: TGTGCCAGCAGTGCCTATGCATCCGGGACAGGGTTTGAAAAACTGTTTTTT.

The chain has TRBV11-3 and TRBJ2-1; 9 bases match TRBD1. From germline, CDR1 is SGHNT and CDR2 YENEEA. Germline trimming cut 5 bases from V and 6 bases from J; bases unmatched to any gene: 8. The CDR3 extends over 15 amino acids. CDR3 nucleotide sequence: TGTGCCAGCAGCCCCCGGGACAGGGTTATCAATGAGCAGTTCTTC. Protein product: CASSPRDRVINEQFF.

The gene calls are TRBV6-6 and TRBJ2-3, with 11 bases identical to TRBD2. The V and J ends lost 5 bases and 2 bases, in that order; junction bases with no gene match: 6. Germline lookup yields CDR1 MNHNY and CDR2 SVGAGI (reference sequence). This CDR3 is 16 amino acids long. The CDR3 loop reads CASSHTSGGITDTQYF. CDR3 bases: TGTGCCAGCAGTCACACTAGCGGGGGTATCACAGATACGCAGTATTTT.

The V call is TRBV29-1, the J call TRBJ2-7; TRBD2 matches 13 bases. Germline V gene sequence: CDR1 SQVTM, CDR2 ANQGSEA. J lost 8 bases, V lost 3 bases, and 10 bases had no gene match. The CDR3 consists of 15 residues. The CDR3 nucleotides read TGCAGCGTTGAGGGGACTAGCGGGGTGTCTCTTAAGCAGTACTTC. It translates to CSVEGTSGVSLKQYF.

The V call is TRBV5-1, the J call TRBJ1-2, with 10 nucleotides matching TRBD1. V was pared by 4 bases and J by 7 bases, with 7 bases of the junction left unmatched. CDR1 and CDR2 from the germline V gene are SGHRS and YFSETQ. This CDR3 has 14 residues. This CDR3 is CASSQMGQGIGYTF. The DNA of the CDR3 is TGCGCCAGCAGCCAGATGGGACAGGGGATTGGCTACACCTTC.

This chain connects TRBV6-2 or TRBV6-3 to TRBJ2-7; 10 positions match TRBD2. This CDR3 is 16 amino acids long. Per the germline V gene, CDR1 is MNHEY and CDR2 is SVGEGT. V lost 5 bases and J lost 7; bases outside the gene matches: 14. CDR3: CASSLGLAVSRGEQYF. For the CDR3, the DNA is TGTGCCAGCAGTCTCGGACTAGCGGTATCGAGGGGGGAGCAGTACTTC.

This chain links TRBV19 with TRBJ1-4; D might be TRBD1 (5 bases). Germline CDR1 reads LNHDA; CDR2 reads SQIVND (reference sequence). V lost 10 bases to trimming and J lost 3 bases, with 15 bases between them. The CDR3 covers 14 residues. The CDR3 loop is CATWTKRANEKLFF. The CDR3 bases are TGTGCCACCTGGACAAAAAGGGCTAATGAAAAACTGTTTTTT. Full variable domain (rest looked up from reference TRBV19 and TRBJ1-4): DGGITQSPKYLFRKEGQNVTLSCEQNLNHDAMYWYRQDPGQGLRLIYYSQIVNDFQKGDIAEGYSVSREKKESFPLTVTSAQKNPTAFYLCATWTKRANEKLFFGSGTQLSVL.

The chain employs TRBV18 and TRBJ1-3; maybe TRBD1 (5 bases). V was clipped by 6 bases and J by 0 bases, with 12 bases between them. The germline V gene encodes CDR1 KGHSH and CDR2 LQKENI. The CDR3 covers 15 residues. The CDR3 region has the DNA TGTGCCAGCTCTCCCAACAGGCTCTCTGGAAACACCATATATTTT. Protein product: CASSPNRLSGNTIYF.

This chain connects TRBV27 to TRBJ1-2, with 8 nucleotides matching TRBD1. In germline, CDR1 is MNHEY, CDR2 SMNVEV (reference sequence). The trim removed 5 bases at V and 5 bases at J, leaving 4 bases unmatched. The CDR3 spans 13 residues. The CDR3 sequence: CASSPGGDYGYTF. The CDR3 DNA sequence: TGTGCCAGCAGTCCAGGGGGCGATTATGGCTACACCTTC.

The V and J genes are TRBV3-1 (or the pseudogene TRBV3-2) and TRBJ2-2; TRBD1 aligns across 7 bases. Germline-derived CDR1 and CDR2 are LGHDT and YNNKEL (reference sequence). J was trimmed by 0 bases and V by 5 bases; bases with no gene match: 0. CDR3 length equals 14 residues. CDR3 residues: CASSGTANTGELFF. The CDR3 DNA is TGTGCCAGCAGCGGGACAGCGAACACCGGGGAGCTGTTTTTT.